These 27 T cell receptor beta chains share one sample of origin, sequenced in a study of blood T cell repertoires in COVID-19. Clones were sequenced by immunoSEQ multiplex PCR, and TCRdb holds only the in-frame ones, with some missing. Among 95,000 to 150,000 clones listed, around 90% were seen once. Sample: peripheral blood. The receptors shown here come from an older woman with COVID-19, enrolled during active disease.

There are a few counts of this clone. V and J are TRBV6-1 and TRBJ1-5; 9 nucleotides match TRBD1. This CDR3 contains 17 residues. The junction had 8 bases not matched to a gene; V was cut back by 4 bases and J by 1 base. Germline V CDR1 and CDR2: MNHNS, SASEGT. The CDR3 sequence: CASSGGQGVGSNQPQHF. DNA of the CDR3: TGTGCCAGCAGTGGGGGACAGGGAGTCGGGAGCAATCAGCCCCAGCATTTT.

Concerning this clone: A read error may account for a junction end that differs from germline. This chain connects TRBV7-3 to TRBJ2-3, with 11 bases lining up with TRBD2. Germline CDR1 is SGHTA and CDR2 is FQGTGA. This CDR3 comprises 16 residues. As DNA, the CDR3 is TGTGCCAGCAGCCTAACTAGCGGGGGAGGTACAGATACGCAGTATTTT. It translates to CASSLTSGGGTDTQYF.

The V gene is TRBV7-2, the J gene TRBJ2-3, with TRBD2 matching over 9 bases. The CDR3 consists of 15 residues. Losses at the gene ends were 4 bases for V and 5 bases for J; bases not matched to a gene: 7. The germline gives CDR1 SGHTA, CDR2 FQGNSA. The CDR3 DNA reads TGTGCCAGCAGCTCCCCGGGCGGGGGGGGAGATACGCAGTATTTT. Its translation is CASSSPGGGGDTQYF.

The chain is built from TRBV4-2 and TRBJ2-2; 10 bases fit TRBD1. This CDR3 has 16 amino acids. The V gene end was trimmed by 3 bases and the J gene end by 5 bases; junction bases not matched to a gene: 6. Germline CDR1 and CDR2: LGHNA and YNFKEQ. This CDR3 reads CASSHSGTGETGELFF. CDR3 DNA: TGTGCCAGCAGCCACTCCGGGACAGGGGAGACCGGGGAGCTGTTTTTT.

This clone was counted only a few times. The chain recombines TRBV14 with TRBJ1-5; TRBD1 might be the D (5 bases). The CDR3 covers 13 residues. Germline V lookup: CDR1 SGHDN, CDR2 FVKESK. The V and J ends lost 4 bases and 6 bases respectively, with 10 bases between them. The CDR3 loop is CASSRQMGQPQHF. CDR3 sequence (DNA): TGTGCCAGCAGCCGACAGATGGGTCAGCCCCAGCATTTT. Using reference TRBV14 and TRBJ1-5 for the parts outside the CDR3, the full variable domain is EAGVTQFPSHSVIEKGQTVTLRCDPISGHDNLYWYRRVMGKEIKFLLHFVKESKQDESGMPNNRFLAERTGGTYSTLKVQPAELEDSGVYFCASSRQMGQPQHFGDGTRLSIL.

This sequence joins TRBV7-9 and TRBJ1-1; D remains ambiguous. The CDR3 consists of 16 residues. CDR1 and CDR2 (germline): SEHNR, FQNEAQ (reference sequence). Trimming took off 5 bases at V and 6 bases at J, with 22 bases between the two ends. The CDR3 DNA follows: TGTGCCAGCAGCCCCAACCCCGGGCCACGGGAGCCTGAAGCTTTCTTT. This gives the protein CASSPNPGPREPEAFF.

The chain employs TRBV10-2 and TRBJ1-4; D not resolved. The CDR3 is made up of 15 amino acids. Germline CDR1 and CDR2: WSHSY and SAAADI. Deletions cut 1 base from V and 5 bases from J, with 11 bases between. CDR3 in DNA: TGCGCCAGCAGTGAGTTCAACAGCCCGAATGAAAAACTGTTTTTT. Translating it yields CASSEFNSPNEKLFF.

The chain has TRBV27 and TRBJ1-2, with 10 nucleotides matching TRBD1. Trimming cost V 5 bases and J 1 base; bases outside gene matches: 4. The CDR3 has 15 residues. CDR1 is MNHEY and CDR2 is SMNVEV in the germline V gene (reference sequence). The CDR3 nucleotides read TGTGCCAGCAGTCCGGGGACAGGGGTTAACTATGGCTACACCTTC. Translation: CASSPGTGVNYGYTF.

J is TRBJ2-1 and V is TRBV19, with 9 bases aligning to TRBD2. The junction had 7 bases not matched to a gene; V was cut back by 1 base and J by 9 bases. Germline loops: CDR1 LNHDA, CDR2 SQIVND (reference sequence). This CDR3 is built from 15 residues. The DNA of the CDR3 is TGTGCCAGTAGTATAGTTGTCGGACTAGCGAGTGAGCAGTTCTTC. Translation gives CASSIVVGLASEQFF.

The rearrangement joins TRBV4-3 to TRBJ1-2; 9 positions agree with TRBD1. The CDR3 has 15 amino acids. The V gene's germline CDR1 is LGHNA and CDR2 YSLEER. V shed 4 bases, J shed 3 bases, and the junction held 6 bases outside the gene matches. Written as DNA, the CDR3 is TGCGCCAGCAGCCCTCAGAGGACAGGGGACTATGGCTACACCTTC. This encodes CASSPQRTGDYGYTF.

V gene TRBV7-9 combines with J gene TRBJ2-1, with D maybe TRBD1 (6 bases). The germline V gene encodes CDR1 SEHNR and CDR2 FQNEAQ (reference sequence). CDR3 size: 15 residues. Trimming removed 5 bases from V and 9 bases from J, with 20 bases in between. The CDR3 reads CASSDAVQGFSEQFF. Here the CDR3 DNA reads TGTGCCAGCAGCGATGCGGTACAGGGTTTCAGTGAGCAGTTCTTC.

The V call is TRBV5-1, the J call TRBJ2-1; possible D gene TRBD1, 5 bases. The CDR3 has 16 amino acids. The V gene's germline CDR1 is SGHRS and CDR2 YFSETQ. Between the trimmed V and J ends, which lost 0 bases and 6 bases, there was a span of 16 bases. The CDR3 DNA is TGCGCCAGCAGCTTGGTTCCCCCCCAGGGTAGCAATGAGCAGTTCTTC. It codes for CASSLVPPQGSNEQFF. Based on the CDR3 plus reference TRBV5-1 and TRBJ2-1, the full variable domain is KAGVTQTPRYLIKTRGQQVTLSCSPISGHRSVSWYQQTPGQGLQFLFEYFSETQRNKGNFPGRFSGRQFSNSRSEMNVSTLELGDSALYLCASSLVPPQGSNEQFFGPGTRLTVL.

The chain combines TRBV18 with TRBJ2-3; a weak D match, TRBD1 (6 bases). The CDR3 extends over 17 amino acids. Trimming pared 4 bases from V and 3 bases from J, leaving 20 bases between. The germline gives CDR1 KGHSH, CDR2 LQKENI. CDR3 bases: TGTGCCAGCTCACTTGACAGGATCGAGGGCCTAACAGATACGCAGTATTTT. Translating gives CASSLDRIEGLTDTQYF. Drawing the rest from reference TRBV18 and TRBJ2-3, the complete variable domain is NAGVMQNPRHLVRRRGQEARLRCSPMKGHSHVYWYRQLPEEGLKFMVYLQKENIIDESGMPKERFSAEFPKEGPSILRIQQVVRGDSAAYFCASSLDRIEGLTDTQYFGPGTRLTVL.

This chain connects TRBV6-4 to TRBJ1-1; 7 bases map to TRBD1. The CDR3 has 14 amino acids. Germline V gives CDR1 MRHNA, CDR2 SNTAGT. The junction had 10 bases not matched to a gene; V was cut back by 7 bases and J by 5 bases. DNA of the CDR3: TGTGCCAGCAAGCCGTCAGGGGGAAGGACTGAAGCTTTCTTT. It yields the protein CASKPSGGRTEAFF.

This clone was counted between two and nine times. The CDR3 DNA reads as TGCGCCAGCAGCCCCGTCGGGACTCATGGGCAAGGTGAAAAACTGTTTTTT. It is translated as CASSPVGTHGQGEKLFF. The rearrangement joins TRBV5-1 to TRBJ1-4; a possible D gene is TRBD1 (5 bases). Deletions cut 4 bases from V and 7 bases from J, with 23 bases between. The CDR3 length is 17 residues. Germline-derived CDR1 and CDR2 are SGHRS and YFSETQ.

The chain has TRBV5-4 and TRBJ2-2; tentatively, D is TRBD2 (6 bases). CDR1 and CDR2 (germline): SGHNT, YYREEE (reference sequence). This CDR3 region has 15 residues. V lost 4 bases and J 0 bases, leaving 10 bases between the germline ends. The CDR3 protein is CASSPGTANTGELFF. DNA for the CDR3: TGTGCCAGCAGCCCCGGGACTGCGAACACCGGGGAGCTGTTTTTT.

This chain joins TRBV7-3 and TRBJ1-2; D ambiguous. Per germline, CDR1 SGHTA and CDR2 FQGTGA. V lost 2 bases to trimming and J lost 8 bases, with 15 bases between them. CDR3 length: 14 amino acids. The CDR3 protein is CASSLGPGEGGYTF. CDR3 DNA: TGTGCCAGCAGCTTAGGACCAGGTGAGGGAGGCTACACCTTC.

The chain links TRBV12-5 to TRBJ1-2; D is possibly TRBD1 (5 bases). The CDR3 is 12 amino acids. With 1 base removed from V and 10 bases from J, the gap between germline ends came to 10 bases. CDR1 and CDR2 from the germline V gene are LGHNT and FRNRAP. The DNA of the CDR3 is TGTGCTAGTGGTTTGGGACAGCATGACTACACCTTC. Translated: CASGLGQHDYTF.

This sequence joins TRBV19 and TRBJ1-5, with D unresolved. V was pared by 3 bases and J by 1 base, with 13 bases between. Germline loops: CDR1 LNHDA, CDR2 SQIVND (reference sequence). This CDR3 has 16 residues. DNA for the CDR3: TGTGCCAGTAGTATTATGGCGGGGATGAGCAATCAGCCCCAGCATTTT. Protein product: CASSIMAGMSNQPQHF. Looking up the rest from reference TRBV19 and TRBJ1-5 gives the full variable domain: DGGITQSPKYLFRKEGQNVTLSCEQNLNHDAMYWYRQDPGQGLRLIYYSQIVNDFQKGDIAEGYSVSREKKESFPLTVTSAQKNPTAFYLCASSIMAGMSNQPQHFGDGTRLSIL.

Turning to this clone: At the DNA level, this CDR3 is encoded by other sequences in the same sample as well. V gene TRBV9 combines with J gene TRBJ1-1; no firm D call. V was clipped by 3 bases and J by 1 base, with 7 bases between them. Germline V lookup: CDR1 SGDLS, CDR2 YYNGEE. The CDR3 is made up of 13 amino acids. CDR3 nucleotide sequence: TGTGCCAGCAGCGGGGGAGGGAACACTGAAGCTTTCTTT. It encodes CASSGGGNTEAFF.

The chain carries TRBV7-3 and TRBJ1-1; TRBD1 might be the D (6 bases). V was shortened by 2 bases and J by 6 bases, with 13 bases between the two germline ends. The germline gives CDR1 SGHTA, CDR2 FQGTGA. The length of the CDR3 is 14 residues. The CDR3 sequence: CASSLGGASSEAFF. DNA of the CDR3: TGTGCCAGCAGCTTAGGGGGGGCTAGTTCTGAAGCTTTCTTT.

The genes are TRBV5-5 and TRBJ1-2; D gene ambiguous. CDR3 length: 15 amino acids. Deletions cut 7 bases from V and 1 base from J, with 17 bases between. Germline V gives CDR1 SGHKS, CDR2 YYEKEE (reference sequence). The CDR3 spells CASQQSIPGNYGYTF. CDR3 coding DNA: TGTGCCAGCCAGCAGTCGATCCCGGGTAACTATGGCTACACCTTC.

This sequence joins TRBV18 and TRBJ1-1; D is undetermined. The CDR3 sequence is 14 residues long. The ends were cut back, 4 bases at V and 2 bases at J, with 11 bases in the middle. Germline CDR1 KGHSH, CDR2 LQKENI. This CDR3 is CASSRQEGNTEAFF. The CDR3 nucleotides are TGTGCCAGCTCACGTCAGGAGGGTAACACTGAAGCTTTCTTT. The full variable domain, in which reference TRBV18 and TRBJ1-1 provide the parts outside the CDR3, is NAGVMQNPRHLVRRRGQEARLRCSPMKGHSHVYWYRQLPEEGLKFMVYLQKENIIDESGMPKERFSAEFPKEGPSILRIQQVVRGDSAAYFCASSRQEGNTEAFFGQGTRLTVV.

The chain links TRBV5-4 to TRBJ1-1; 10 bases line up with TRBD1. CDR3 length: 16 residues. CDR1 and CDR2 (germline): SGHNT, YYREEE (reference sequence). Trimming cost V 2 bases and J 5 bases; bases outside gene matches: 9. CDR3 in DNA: TGTGCCAGCAGCTTTCCCTTGGGACAGGGGCGAACTGAAGCTTTCTTT. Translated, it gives CASSFPLGQGRTEAFF.

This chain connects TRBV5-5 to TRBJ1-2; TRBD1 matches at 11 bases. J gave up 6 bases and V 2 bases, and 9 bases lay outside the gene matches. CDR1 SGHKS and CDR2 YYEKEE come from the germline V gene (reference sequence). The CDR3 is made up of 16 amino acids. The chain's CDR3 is CASSFFSPGQGDGYTF. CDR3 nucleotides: TGTGCCAGCAGCTTCTTCTCCCCGGGACAGGGGGATGGCTACACCTTC.

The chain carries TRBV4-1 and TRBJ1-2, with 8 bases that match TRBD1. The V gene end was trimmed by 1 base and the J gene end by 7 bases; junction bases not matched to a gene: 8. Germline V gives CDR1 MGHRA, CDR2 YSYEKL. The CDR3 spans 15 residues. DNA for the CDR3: TGCGCCAGCAGCCAAGGACAGGGGAGGATAAGTGGCTACACCTTC. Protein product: CASSQGQGRISGYTF.

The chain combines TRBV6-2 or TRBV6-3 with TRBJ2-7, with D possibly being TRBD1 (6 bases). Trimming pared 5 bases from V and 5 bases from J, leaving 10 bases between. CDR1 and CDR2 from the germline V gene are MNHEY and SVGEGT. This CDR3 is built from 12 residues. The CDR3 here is CASSGGVHEQYF. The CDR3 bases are TGTGCCAGCAGTGGGGGCGTCCACGAGCAGTACTTC.